Following are 21 T cell receptor beta chains from one sample sequenced in a study of control samples from healthy donors and cancer patients. TCRdb's copy holds only in-frame clones and misses some; the assay was immunoSEQ multiplex PCR. The table shows fewer than 100,000 clones, with roughly 78% occurring only once. The sample consisted of blood. These receptors came from a woman aged 60-75 years in good health.

The chain recombines TRBV4-2 with TRBJ2-2; no clear D. The CDR3 extends over 13 amino acids. V gave up 2 bases and J gave up 6 bases, with 7 bases separating them. Germline CDR1 is LGHNA and CDR2 is YNFKEQ. The DNA for the CDR3 is TGTGCCAGCAGCCAATACCTTTCCGGGGAGCTGTTTTTT. It encodes CASSQYLSGELFF.

This rearrangement joins TRBV28 to TRBJ1-5; D may be TRBD1 (5 bases). Germline V lookup: CDR1 MDHEN, CDR2 SYDVKM. This CDR3 is 12 amino acids long. Trimming pared 5 bases from V and 12 bases from J, leaving 14 bases between. The DNA of the CDR3 is TGTGCCAGCAGTCGATTAAGAGGGGACCAGCATTTT. It encodes CASSRLRGDQHF.

The CDR3 bases are TGTGCCAGCAGTTACCCAGGGCAGGGGGTCAATGAGCAGTTCTTC. It yields the protein CASSYPGQGVNEQFF. This sequence joins TRBV6-5 and TRBJ2-1; 7 bases are a match to TRBD1. CDR1 MNHEY and CDR2 SVGAGI come from the germline V gene. The CDR3 spans 15 residues. V was pared by 2 bases and J by 6 bases, with 7 bases of the junction left unmatched.

This chain connects TRBV7-2 to TRBJ2-7; TRBD1 aligns across 10 bases. There are 14 residues in the CDR3. Trimming cost V 4 bases and J 3 bases; bases outside gene matches: 3. Per the germline V gene, CDR1 is SGHTA and CDR2 is FQGNSA. The DNA for the CDR3 is TGTGCCAGCAGCTCGGGGACAGGGGTCTACGAGCAGTACTTC. Amino acids: CASSSGTGVYEQYF.

The chain has TRBV4-1 and TRBJ2-5; 8 positions agree with TRBD2. The CDR3 has 16 residues. Looked up from germline, CDR1 is MGHRA and CDR2 is YSYEKL. V trimming: 4 bases; J trimming: 5 bases; junction bases outside the gene matches: 12. CDR3 nucleotides: TGCGCCAGCAGCCCCGCGGGGGGCGGCCCTCGGGAGACCCAGTACTTC. As protein: CASSPAGGGPRETQYF.

This chain connects TRBV7-9 to TRBJ2-3; no reliable D call. The V end was cut by 5 bases, the J end by 4 bases, with 10 bases between. The CDR3 is 13 residues long. CDR1 and CDR2 from the germline V gene are SEHNR and FQNEAQ (reference sequence). CDR3 sequence reads: CASSPKGPDTQYF. CDR3 sequence (DNA): TGTGCCAGCAGCCCAAAGGGCCCAGATACGCAGTATTTT.

This clone has only one observation. V and J are TRBV5-6 and TRBJ1-1; maybe TRBD1 (5 bases). The germline V and J ends were trimmed by 4 bases and 8 bases, with 21 bases remaining between them. The CDR3 covers 15 residues. Germline CDR1 reads SGHDT; CDR2 reads YYEEEE. The CDR3 reads CASSPGSGHTPEAFF. For the CDR3, the DNA is TGTGCCAGCAGCCCCGGTTCCGGACACACACCAGAAGCTTTCTTT.

This rearrangement joins TRBV2 to TRBJ2-1, with D perhaps given as TRBD1 or TRBD2 (7 bases each). CDR3 size: 20 residues. From germline, CDR1 is SNHLY and CDR2 FYNNEI. The V gene lost 8 bases and the J gene lost 0 bases, with 29 bases spanning the gap. The CDR3 DNA follows: TGTGCCAGCCAGGGGGAAGGTTTGGGACTACCGACCAGCTCCTACAATGAGCAGTTCTTC. As protein: CASQGEGLGLPTSSYNEQFF.

The rearrangement uses TRBV4-1 and TRBJ1-5; a weak D match, TRBD1 (6 bases). The CDR3 is made up of 13 amino acids. Trimming removed 3 bases from V and 7 bases from J, with 10 bases in between. From germline, CDR1 is MGHRA and CDR2 YSYEKL. The CDR3, as DNA: TGCGCCAGCAGCCAGGATGGACAGCAGCCCCAGCATTTT. It yields the protein CASSQDGQQPQHF.

The chain links TRBV19 to TRBJ2-7, with TRBD2 matching 8 bases. V gave up 7 bases and J gave up 0 bases; unmatched junction bases: 8. The CDR3 consists of 15 residues. The germline V gene encodes CDR1 LNHDA and CDR2 SQIVND (reference sequence). The CDR3 spells CASTSGQANSYEQYF. The CDR3 region has the DNA TGTGCCAGTACTAGCGGGCAGGCTAACTCCTACGAGCAGTACTTC. Looking up the rest from reference TRBV19 and TRBJ2-7 gives the full variable domain: DGGITQSPKYLFRKEGQNVTLSCEQNLNHDAMYWYRQDPGQGLRLIYYSQIVNDFQKGDIAEGYSVSREKKESFPLTVTSAQKNPTAFYLCASTSGQANSYEQYFGPGTRLTVT.

A few counts support this clone. This chain joins TRBV7-9 and TRBJ1-2; D possibly corresponds to TRBD1 (6 bases). V shed 5 bases and J shed 8 bases, with 15 bases lying between them. The CDR3 is 13 amino acids. Germline loops: CDR1 SEHNR, CDR2 FQNEAQ (reference sequence). The CDR3 is CASSQIGGSGYTF. The CDR3 region has the DNA TGTGCCAGCAGCCAAATAGGGGGGAGCGGCTACACCTTC.

The rearrangement uses TRBV27 and TRBJ2-7; 11 bases align to TRBD1. Looked up from germline, CDR1 is MNHEY and CDR2 is SMNVEV (reference sequence). There are 16 residues in the CDR3. V lost 3 bases, J lost 3 bases, and 7 bases stayed unmatched. The CDR3 protein is CASSLSGTGGFYEQYF. CDR3 DNA sequence: TGTGCCAGCAGTTTGTCCGGGACAGGGGGTTTCTACGAGCAGTACTTC.

This chain uses TRBV28 with TRBJ2-2; TRBD2 matches at 9 bases. The CDR3 extends over 14 amino acids. Trimming cost V 6 bases and J 6 bases; bases outside gene matches: 5. The germline V gene has CDR1 MDHEN and CDR2 SYDVKM. The CDR3 DNA sequence: TGTGCCAGCAGCCCGGGACTAGCTGCCGGGGAGCTGTTTTTT. This gives the protein CASSPGLAAGELFF.

The chain links TRBV2 to TRBJ2-4, with D tentatively TRBD2 (6 bases). This CDR3 spans 15 amino acids. V dropped 3 bases and J dropped 7 bases, with 16 bases sitting between them. Germline V gene lookup returns CDR1 SNHLY and CDR2 FYNNEI. Here the CDR3 DNA reads TGTGCCAGCAGTGAGTCGGGGCGACTAGGGAACATTCAGTACTTC. As protein: CASSESGRLGNIQYF.

This clone came up a few times. The chain recombines TRBV7-8 with TRBJ2-1; D is undetermined. The germline V gene encodes CDR1 SGHVS and CDR2 FQNEAQ. The V end lost 1 base, the J end lost 6 bases, and 7 bases lay between the germline ends. The CDR3 runs to 13 residues. CDR3 sequence: CASSLEAANEQFF. The CDR3 DNA follows: TGTGCCAGCAGCTTAGAGGCAGCCAATGAGCAGTTCTTC. Combining the CDR3 with reference TRBV7-8 and TRBJ2-1 gives the whole variable domain GAGVSQSPRYKVAKRGQDVALRCDPISGHVSLFWYQQALGQGPEFLTYFQNEAQLDKSGLPSDRFFAERPEGSVSTLKIQRTQQEDSAVYLCASSLEAANEQFFGPGTRLTVL.

This sequence joins TRBV5-5 and TRBJ1-1; 7 bases agree with TRBD1. Trimming removed 5 bases from V and 1 base from J; junction bases left unmatched: 5. Germline lookup yields CDR1 SGHKS and CDR2 YYEKEE (reference sequence). The CDR3 spans 14 residues. CDR3 nucleotides: TGTGCCAGCAGGAAGGGACAGCCGAACACTGAAGCTTTCTTT. Its protein is CASRKGQPNTEAFF.

The chain has TRBV2 and TRBJ1-4; 7 nucleotides agree with TRBD1. V trimming: 5 bases; J trimming: 8 bases; junction bases outside the gene matches: 14. This CDR3 spans 16 amino acids. Germline assignment: CDR1 SNHLY and CDR2 FYNNEI. The CDR3 loop is CASSPPLGGGEEKLFF. CDR3 nucleotides: TGTGCCAGCAGTCCCCCCTTGGGAGGGGGCGAAGAAAAACTGTTTTTT.

This clone was picked up a small number of times. The chain joins TRBV6-2 or TRBV6-3 to TRBJ1-6, with D hard to call. The V and J ends lost 3 bases and 9 bases respectively, with 9 bases between them. The CDR3 has 13 amino acids. Germline V gene lookup returns CDR1 MNHEY and CDR2 SVGEGT. The CDR3 is CASSYIHSSPLHF. The DNA of the CDR3 is TGTGCCAGCAGTTATATTCACAGTTCACCCCTCCACTTT.

A single count supports this clone. As DNA, the CDR3 is TGTGCCAGTAGTATAGCCGGCAATCAGCCCCAGCATTTT. Its translation: CASSIAGNQPQHF. The rearrangement links TRBV19 to TRBJ1-5, with D unresolved. The CDR3 totals 13 residues. Germline values: CDR1 LNHDA, CDR2 SQIVND (reference sequence). The V end lost 1 base, the J end lost 2 bases, and 3 bases lay between the germline ends.

The chain has TRBV6-1 and TRBJ2-7; no reliable D call. Trimming took off 2 bases at V and 5 bases at J, with 13 bases between the two ends. The CDR3 is made up of 14 amino acids. Germline CDR1 reads MNHNS; CDR2 reads SASEGT. The chain's CDR3 is CASSENPEIHEQYF. The CDR3 DNA reads as TGTGCCAGCAGTGAAAACCCAGAGATCCACGAGCAGTACTTC.

The chain carries TRBV5-4 and TRBJ1-6, with D possibly being TRBD1 (5 bases). Germline loops: CDR1 SGHNT, CDR2 YYREEE (reference sequence). Deletions cut 5 bases from V and 5 bases from J, with 14 bases between. The CDR3 is 15 amino acids. The CDR3 coding sequence is TGTGCCAGCAGTACACTGGGACGCAATAATTCACCCCTCCACTTT. It codes for CASSTLGRNNSPLHF.